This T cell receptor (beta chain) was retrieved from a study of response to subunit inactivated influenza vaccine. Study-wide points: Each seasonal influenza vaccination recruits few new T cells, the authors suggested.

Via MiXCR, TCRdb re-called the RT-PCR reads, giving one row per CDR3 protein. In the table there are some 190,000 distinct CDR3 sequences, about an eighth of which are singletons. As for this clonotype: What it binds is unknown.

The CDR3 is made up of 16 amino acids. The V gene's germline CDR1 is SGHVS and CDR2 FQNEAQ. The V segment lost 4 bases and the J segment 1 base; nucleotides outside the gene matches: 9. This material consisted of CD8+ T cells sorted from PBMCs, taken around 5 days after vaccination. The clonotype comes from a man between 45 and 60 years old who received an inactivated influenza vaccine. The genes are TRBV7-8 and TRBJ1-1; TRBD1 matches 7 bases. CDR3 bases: TGTGCCAGCAGCTCCTACCACAGGGGTTCGAACACTGAAGCTTTCTTT. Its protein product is CASSSYHRGSNTEAFF. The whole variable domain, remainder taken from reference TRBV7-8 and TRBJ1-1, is GAGVSQSPRYKVAKRGQDVALRCDPISGHVSLFWYQQALGQGPEFLTYFQNEAQLDKSGLPSDRFFAERPEGSVSTLKIQRTQQEDSAVYLCASSSYHRGSNTEAFFGQGTRLTVV.